The entry below describes one T cell receptor beta chain. Its antigen is unknown. The sample belongs to a study of shared clonotypes between healthy human individuals. This CDR3 contains 15 residues. Germline trimming cut 5 bases from V and 9 bases from J; bases unmatched to any gene: 15. Germline V gives CDR1 SGHTA, CDR2 FQGNSA. Into CD45RA+ naive and CD45RA-negative memory subsets, the CD4+ cells were split. General study findings and limits: Rarefaction exposed incomplete sorted-subset sequencing despite large depth. The small donor group covered limited genetic and exposure diversity.

The assay was immunoSEQ multiplex PCR, and TCRdb's table has in-frame clones only and misses some. This table holds millions of clones, more than 80% found once. The material sequenced was naive CD4+ T cells sorted from blood. As for subset: CD45RA+ positively selected. This chain joins TRBV7-2 and TRBJ2-5, with 7 bases matching TRBD1. The sequence was collected from a man in his late teens or twenties in good health. CDR3 amino acids: CASSLGFWAQGAQYF. CDR3 coding DNA: TGTGCCAGCAGCCTAGGGTTTTGGGCTCAGGGGGCCCAGTACTTC.